This TCR beta chain was sequenced during a study of shared clonotypes between healthy human individuals. Whole-study context: The cohort comprised a couple of women and a few men. Their ages spanned 18 to 49 years.

Data came from immunoSEQ multiplex PCR; TCRdb stores just in-frame clones and leaves some out. The sample includes nearly 1,000,000 clones, about 80% of them seen just once. Regarding this clone: Its antigen is still unknown.

The CDR3 runs to 15 residues. Germline V gene lookup returns CDR1 MRHNA and CDR2 SNTAGT. Germline trimming cut 11 bases from V and 2 bases from J; bases unmatched to any gene: 12. Notes on the study in general: Compared with clonotypes that all four donors shared, non-shared clonotypes had lower generation probabilities.

The donors, all of them Caucasian adults, lived in Nashville, Tennessee. The clonotype was recovered from a man younger than 30 in good health. The V and J genes are TRBV6-4 and TRBJ2-3; 8 bases map to TRBD2. The source material was memory CD4+ T cells sorted from blood. Stated subset: CD45RA-negative fraction. CDR3 residues: CARLPGLDNTDTQYF. CDR3 nucleotide sequence: TGTGCCCGACTCCCGGGACTAGACAACACAGATACGCAGTATTTT.